Listed here are 31 T cell receptor beta chains from one sample, sequenced in a study of Graves' ophthalmopathy and Graves' hyperthyroidism. Using RNA transcripts, the TCR beta CDR3 regions were amplified. The library came from an HTBI-primed first-round RT-PCR and a second-round multiplex PCR. TCRdb recomputed calls from the multiplex PCR reads with MiXCR, one row per CDR3 protein. The table includes 500,000 to 600,000 distinct CDR3 sequences, 35% to 40% detected once. The source material was peripheral blood or thyroid tissue (not recorded which). Receptors were obtained from an adult man with Graves' hyperthyroidism.

The genes are TRBV15 and TRBJ2-7, with D perhaps TRBD1 (6 bases). Germline CDR1 reads LNHNV; CDR2 reads YYDKDF (reference sequence). Trimming left V 8 bases short and J 2 bases short, with 16 bases between. The CDR3 sequence is 14 residues long. The DNA of the CDR3 is TGTGCCACCTCCGACAGGCGGACCCCCTACGAGCAGTACTTC. It is translated as CATSDRRTPYEQYF.

V usage is TRBV24-1 and J usage is TRBJ2-7; TRBD2 aligns across 9 bases. The CDR3 loop spans 17 amino acids. Trimming at V came to 4 bases and at J to 7 bases, leaving 16 bases not matched to a gene. Germline loops: CDR1 KGHDR, CDR2 SFDVKD. The CDR3 DNA reads as TGTGCCACCAGTGACGCCCGCCGGGGACTAGCCAGCAATGAGCAGTACTTC. Its translation: CATSDARRGLASNEQYF.

As for this clonotype: A much larger clone differs by one base, so this may be a read error. V gene TRBV7-9 combines with J gene TRBJ2-2, with D maybe TRBD1 (6 bases). Germline CDR1 SEHNR, CDR2 FQNEAQ (reference sequence). CDR3 length equals 17 residues. CDR3 sequence (DNA): TGTGCCAGCAGCTTGGGTTACAGGGTAGCGATCACCGGGGAGCTGGTTTTT. The encoded protein is CASSLGYRVAITGELVF.

A single count supports this clonotype. A much larger clonotype is one base distant, so this may be a read error. The chain combines TRBV5-1 with TRBJ1-2; 8 nucleotides align to TRBD1. The V gene's germline CDR1 is SGHRS and CDR2 YFSETQ. The CDR3 has 15 residues. V lost 5 bases to trimming and J lost 7 bases; unmatched junction nucleotides: 13. The DNA of the CDR3 is TGCGCCAGCAGTAACGGACAGGGAGGGGCCTGTGGCTACACCTTC. Translation: CASSNGQGGACGYTF.

This clonotype was found a few times. This chain joins TRBV10-3 and TRBJ1-1; a weak D match, TRBD1 (6 bases). The V end lost 8 bases, the J end lost 0 bases, and 13 bases lay between the germline ends. Germline V lookup: CDR1 ENHRY, CDR2 SYGVKD. The CDR3 is 14 amino acids. Written as DNA, the CDR3 is TGTGCCATCTCGGGGGGCAGTCTGAACACTGAAGCTTTCTTT. Encoded protein: CAISGGSLNTEAFF.

The chain combines TRBV20-1 with TRBJ1-4, with D uncertain. The CDR3 is 14 amino acids. CDR1 is DFQATT, CDR2 SNEGSKA, per germline (reference sequence). Trimming left V 5 bases short and J 1 base short, with 11 bases between. The CDR3 region is CSAERAETNEKLFF. Written as DNA, the CDR3 is TGCAGTGCTGAACGGGCCGAAACTAATGAAAAACTGTTTTTT.

V and J are TRBV7-8 and TRBJ2-6; D perhaps matches TRBD2 (6 bases). Trimming shortened V by 4 bases and J by 0 bases, and 22 bases separated the two germline ends. The CDR3 consists of 20 residues. Germline lookup yields CDR1 SGHVS and CDR2 FQNEAQ. CDR3 DNA: TGTGCCAGCAGCTCCTTAGCGGATTCGGGACGGATCTCTGGGGCCAACGTCCTGACTTTC. This encodes CASSSLADSGRISGANVLTF.

This clonotype appeared many times. The rearrangement joins TRBV29-1 to TRBJ1-2, with D hard to call. The CDR3 spans 10 residues. Germline V gene sequence: CDR1 SQVTM, CDR2 ANQGSEA. V was cut by 7 bases and J by 4 bases, with 7 bases left in between. CDR3 DNA: TGCAGCGCTGACACCTATGGCTACACCTTC. Protein product: CSADTYGYTF.

This clonotype appeared many times. The chain links TRBV2 to TRBJ1-4, with TRBD1 identical over 7 bases. Germline V gene sequence: CDR1 SNHLY, CDR2 FYNNEI. The CDR3 length is 16 residues. The trim removed 5 bases at V and 1 base at J, leaving 7 bases unmatched. CDR3 residues: CASSKNRGLTNEKLFF. The CDR3 region has the DNA TGTGCCAGCAGTAAGAACAGGGGACTAACTAATGAAAAACTGTTTTTT.

In its sample, this clonotype was seen many times. This chain joins TRBV7-9 and TRBJ2-6; no clear D. V shed 5 bases and J shed 1 base, with 9 bases lying between them. Germline-derived CDR1 and CDR2 are SEHNR and FQNEAQ (reference sequence). The CDR3 length is 15 residues. DNA for the CDR3: TGTGCCAGCAGCGATTCGGCGTCTGGGGCCAACGTCCTGACTTTC. It translates to CASSDSASGANVLTF.

On this clonotype itself: This CDR3 fails to terminate in the conserved phenylalanine or tryptophan, so it likely reflects a read error. The DNA is omitted, as the CDR3 cannot be located on it reliably, and the CDR3 follows TCRdb's listing. V is TRBV6-5 and J is TRBJ2-7. CDR1 MNHEY and CDR2 SVGAGI come from the germline V gene. The CDR3 is made up of 9 amino acids, end residues included. The CDR3 reads CASSYSSVG.

This clonotype was seen many times. The chain couples TRBV7-8 to TRBJ1-6; TRBD1 is a possible D gene (5 bases). Trimming stripped 2 bases from V and 0 bases from J, with 11 bases between. The CDR3 extends over 17 amino acids. Per germline, CDR1 SGHVS and CDR2 FQNEAQ. The CDR3 here is CASSLRDPFSYNSPLHF. For the CDR3, the DNA is TGTGCCAGCAGCTTAAGGGACCCTTTCTCCTATAATTCACCCCTCCACTTT.

Regarding this clonotype: At one end the junction does not follow the germline gene, possibly because of a read error. The CDR3: CNVDTSGGRGDTQYF. CDR3 in DNA: TGCAACGTTGATACCAGCGGGGGGCGAGGAGATACGCAGTATTTT. V usage is TRBV29-1 and J usage is TRBJ2-3; 9 nucleotides match TRBD2. The CDR3 runs to 15 residues. The germline gives CDR1 SQVTM, CDR2 ANQGSEA.

J is TRBJ2-3 and V is TRBV5-1; 12 bases line up with TRBD2. The CDR3 has 16 amino acids. V lost 0 bases and J lost 6; bases outside the gene matches: 5. Germline V gene lookup returns CDR1 SGHRS and CDR2 YFSETQ. The CDR3 reads CASSLGLAGGPDTQYF. CDR3 DNA: TGCGCCAGCAGCTTGGGTCTAGCGGGAGGGCCTGATACGCAGTATTTT.

In this sample, this clonotype turned up a few times. J is TRBJ2-2 and V is TRBV7-9; 11 nucleotides match TRBD1. CDR1 SEHNR and CDR2 FQNEAQ come from the germline V gene (reference sequence). This CDR3 is 15 amino acids long. The V and J ends lost 4 bases and 4 bases, in that order; junction bases with no gene match: 2. The CDR3 region has the DNA TGTGCCAGCAGCTCGGACAGGGGGCGCACCGGGGAGCTGTTTTTT. Amino acid sequence: CASSSDRGRTGELFF.

This clonotype was recorded many times. The CDR3 bases are TGCAGTGCTAGTAACCAGGATCAGCCCCAGCATTTT. Its translation is CSASNQDQPQHF. The chain couples TRBV20-1 to TRBJ1-5; D is uncertain. The V end was cut by 3 bases, the J end by 5 bases, with 8 bases between. Germline CDR1 is DFQATT and CDR2 is SNEGSKA (reference sequence). This CDR3 spans 12 amino acids.

The chain links TRBV10-3 to TRBJ1-1; D perhaps matches TRBD1 (5 bases). CDR3 length: 15 amino acids. The germline gives CDR1 ENHRY, CDR2 SYGVKD. The V and J ends lost 11 bases and 4 bases respectively, with 23 bases between them. CDR3 amino acids: CAATGLGTGATEAFF. The CDR3 DNA sequence: TGTGCCGCGACGGGGCTGGGCACCGGGGCCACTGAAGCTTTCTTT.

The V and J genes are TRBV7-9 and TRBJ1-1, with D hard to call. V was trimmed by 2 bases and J by 11 bases, leaving 18 bases between them. Germline CDR1 reads SEHNR; CDR2 reads FQNEAQ (reference sequence). The CDR3 sequence is 14 residues long. CDR3 amino acids: CASSLKGVSPRAFF. CDR3 in DNA: TGTGCCAGCAGCTTAAAAGGAGTGAGCCCGAGGGCTTTCTTT.

V gene TRBV20-1 combines with J gene TRBJ2-3, with a weak D call TRBD1 (6 bases). The CDR3 runs 13 residues. The germline gives CDR1 DFQATT, CDR2 SNEGSKA (reference sequence). The V end lost 2 bases, the J end lost 3 bases, and 9 bases lay between the germline ends. The CDR3 region has the DNA TGCAGTGCTAGACCCGGGACAACAGATACGCAGTATTTT. Its protein is CSARPGTTDTQYF.

This clonotype was seen ten or more times. V gene TRBV7-2 combines with J gene TRBJ2-7, with D tentatively TRBD2 (6 bases). V lost 4 bases, J lost 4 bases, and 29 bases lay in between. The CDR3 spans 19 residues. CDR1 is SGHTA, CDR2 FQGNSA, per germline. The CDR3 protein is CASSSAGGFGWASSYEQYF. Written as DNA, the CDR3 is TGTGCCAGCAGCTCTGCTGGGGGGTTTGGATGGGCTAGCAGTTACGAGCAGTACTTC.

This clonotype showed up just once. V usage is TRBV20-1 and J usage is TRBJ2-7; D tentatively fits TRBD1 or TRBD2 (5 bases each). Germline lookup yields CDR1 DFQATT and CDR2 SNEGSKA (reference sequence). CDR3 length: 13 residues. Trimming took 2 bases from V and 2 from J, leaving 10 bases between them. The DNA of the CDR3 is TGCAGTGCTAGATGGCAGGGACCCTACGAGCAGTACTTC. Translating it yields CSARWQGPYEQYF.

This chain joins TRBV5-1 and TRBJ1-1; D is unresolved. The germline gives CDR1 SGHRS, CDR2 YFSETQ. CDR3 length equals 14 residues. Trimming removed 0 bases from V and 7 bases from J, with 13 bases in between. The CDR3 coding sequence is TGCGCCAGCAGCTTGGGACGGGGTTTTGGTGAAGCTTTCTTT. The encoded protein is CASSLGRGFGEAFF.

The gene calls are TRBV3-1 and TRBJ1-5; 11 bases map to TRBD1. The CDR3 totals 15 residues. Losses at the gene ends were 1 base for V and 6 bases for J; bases not matched to a gene: 2. Germline V gene lookup returns CDR1 LGHDT and CDR2 YNNKEL (reference sequence). The CDR3 reads CASSQGGQGVQPQHF. The DNA for the CDR3 is TGTGCCAGCAGCCAAGGGGGACAGGGGGTTCAGCCCCAGCATTTT. Filled out from reference TRBV3-1 and TRBJ1-5, the complete variable domain reads DTAVSQTPKYLVTQMGNDKSIKCEQNLGHDTMYWYKQDSKKFLKIMFSYNNKELIINETVPNRFSPKSPDKAHLNLHINSLELGDSAVYFCASSQGGQGVQPQHFGDGTRLSIL.

Only a few counts were recorded for this clonotype. The chain recombines TRBV6-5 with TRBJ2-5; TRBD1 or TRBD2 may be the D gene (5 bases each). This CDR3 contains 14 residues. V was cut by 6 bases and J by 4 bases, with 15 bases left in between. Germline CDR1 and CDR2: MNHEY and SVGAGI. The CDR3 spells CASRDPRAGETQYF. In DNA, the CDR3 is TGTGCCAGCAGAGACCCCAGGGCGGGAGAGACCCAGTACTTC.

This clonotype was observed at least ten times. This sequence joins TRBV15 and TRBJ1-5; D is unclear. CDR3 length: 14 amino acids. Per germline, CDR1 LNHNV and CDR2 YYDKDF (reference sequence). V lost 1 base and J 5 bases, leaving 9 bases between the germline ends. CDR3 sequence reads: CATSRVESHQPQHF. Here the CDR3 DNA reads TGTGCCACCAGCAGAGTGGAAAGTCATCAGCCCCAGCATTTT.

The chain combines TRBV5-1 with TRBJ2-5; possible D gene TRBD1, 6 bases. The CDR3 has 13 amino acids. V lost 0 bases to trimming and J lost 5 bases, with 8 bases between them. Germline V lookup: CDR1 SGHRS, CDR2 YFSETQ. Here the CDR3 DNA reads TGCGCCAGCAGCTTGGTGGGGGCGGAGACCCAGTACTTC. Its protein product is CASSLVGAETQYF.

This clonotype was detected many times. The V call is TRBV29-1, the J call TRBJ1-2, with D maybe TRBD1 (6 bases). The CDR3 totals 12 residues. V was trimmed by 1 base and J by 4 bases, leaving 7 bases between them. The V gene's germline CDR1 is SQVTM and CDR2 ANQGSEA. This chain's CDR3 is CSVEGTVYGYTF. CDR3 nucleotide sequence: TGCAGCGTTGAAGGGACAGTCTATGGCTACACCTTC.

As concerns this clonotype: One junction end disagrees with the germline gene, perhaps due to a read error. The chain couples TRBV11-2 to TRBJ1-2; D is ambiguous. Germline CDR1 and CDR2: SGHAT and FQNNGV. This CDR3 spans 14 amino acids. CDR3 residues: CASSLGRGNYGCTF. Written as DNA, the CDR3 is TGTGCCAGCAGCTTAGGCCGGGGTAACTATGGCTGCACCTTC. The full variable domain, its missing parts supplied by reference TRBV11-2 and TRBJ1-2, is EAGVAQSPRYKIIEKRQSVAFWCNPISGHATLYWYQQILGQGPKLLIQFQNNGVVDDSQLPKDRFSAERLKGVDSTLKIQPAKLEDSAVYLCASSLGRGNYGCTFGSGTRLTVV.

This clonotype appeared many times. V usage is TRBV19 and J usage is TRBJ1-2; D remains ambiguous. The V and J ends lost 3 bases and 3 bases respectively, with 11 bases between them. The CDR3 extends over 14 amino acids. Germline-derived CDR1 and CDR2 are LNHDA and SQIVND (reference sequence). The CDR3 loop is CASSIGRGDYGYTF. The CDR3 nucleotides read TGTGCCAGTAGTATCGGGCGTGGAGACTATGGCTACACCTTC.

A note on this clonotype: A much bigger clone sits one base away, suggesting this may be a read error. The J gene is TRBJ2-7, the V gene TRBV12-3 or TRBV12-4, with D unclear. The CDR3 has 13 amino acids. The CDR3 DNA is TGTGCCAGCAGAGGTCTCGCAGCCTACGAGCGGTACTTC. The encoded protein is CASRGLAAYERYF.

Many counts were recorded for this clonotype. The chain couples TRBV5-1 to TRBJ1-2, with TRBD1 matching over 7 bases. The junction had 3 bases not matched to a gene; V was cut back by 2 bases and J by 5 bases. CDR3 length: 13 amino acids. Germline CDR1 SGHRS, CDR2 YFSETQ. This CDR3 is CASSFQQGYGYTF. Here the CDR3 DNA reads TGCGCCAGCAGCTTTCAACAGGGGTATGGCTACACCTTC.